The 23 T cell receptor beta chains reported below all come from one sample, sequenced in a study of shared clonotypes between healthy human individuals. Clones were sequenced by immunoSEQ multiplex PCR, and TCRdb holds only the in-frame ones, with some missing. The profile shows around 300,000 clones, around 86% of them singletons. Material for sequencing was memory CD8+ T cells sorted from blood. Stated subset: CD45RO+ cells pooled with CCR7-negative TemRA cells. The source of these receptors is a man between 18 and 35 years old in good health.

A single count supports this clone. The chain links TRBV14 to TRBJ2-7; D possibly corresponds to TRBD2 (6 bases). CDR1 is SGHDN and CDR2 is FVKESK in the germline V gene. The V end lost 4 bases, the J end lost 2 bases, and 12 bases lay between the germline ends. This CDR3 is 14 amino acids long. The CDR3, as DNA: TGTGCCAGCAGCCTAGGGACTTATACCTACGAGCAGTACTTC. This sequence encodes CASSLGTYTYEQYF.

V gene TRBV28 combines with J gene TRBJ2-7; D unclear. This CDR3 is 11 amino acids long. Looked up from germline, CDR1 is MDHEN and CDR2 is SYDVKM. The V end was cut by 6 bases, the J end by 3 bases, with 6 bases between. CDR3 residues: CASSMGYEQYF. In DNA form, the CDR3 reads TGTGCCAGCAGCATGGGCTACGAGCAGTACTTC.

The chain links TRBV7-9 to TRBJ1-2; 8 bases match TRBD1. The CDR3 is made up of 15 amino acids. Germline lookup yields CDR1 SEHNR and CDR2 FQNEAQ (reference sequence). The junction had 10 bases not matched to a gene; V was cut back by 4 bases and J by 6 bases. CDR3 in amino acids: CASSSQPDRDDGYTF. CDR3 nucleotide sequence: TGTGCCAGCAGCTCACAACCGGACAGGGATGATGGCTACACCTTC.

This rearrangement joins TRBV29-1 to TRBJ2-7; D is undetermined. The CDR3 covers 12 residues. Germline V gene lookup returns CDR1 SQVTM and CDR2 ANQGSEA. The V end lost 5 bases, the J end lost 2 bases, and 10 bases lay between the germline ends. The DNA for the CDR3 is TGCAGCGTTTATACCGCGACCTACGAGCAGTACTTC. Amino acids: CSVYTATYEQYF.

In its sample, this clone was seen a few times. A read error may produce the germline difference seen at one junction end. The chain carries TRBV7-9 and TRBJ1-1; D is possibly TRBD1 (5 bases). The CDR3 spans 15 residues. CDR1 is SEHNR, CDR2 FQNEAQ, per germline (reference sequence). CDR3 loop: CASSLAGGVGTEAFF. DNA for the CDR3: TGTGCCAGCAGCCTAGCCGGGGGGGTCGGCACTGAAGCTTTCTTT.

The V gene is TRBV19, the J gene TRBJ1-2; D is ambiguous. CDR3 size: 14 residues. Germline lookup yields CDR1 LNHDA and CDR2 SQIVND (reference sequence). Trimming cost V 0 bases and J 0 bases, with 5 bases left between them. The CDR3 loop reads CASSIERTNYGYTF. CDR3 nucleotides: TGTGCCAGTAGTATAGAGAGGACTAACTATGGCTACACCTTC.

The gene calls are TRBV7-9 and TRBJ2-3; D perhaps matches TRBD2 (5 bases). The CDR3 is made up of 14 amino acids. Germline V gives CDR1 SEHNR, CDR2 FQNEAQ (reference sequence). Deletions cut 4 bases from V and 0 bases from J, with 8 bases between. The CDR3 bases are TGTGCCAGCAGCTGGACTCATAGCACAGATACGCAGTATTTT. Amino acids: CASSWTHSTDTQYF. Full variable domain (missing parts from reference TRBV7-9 and TRBJ2-3): DTGVSQNPRHKITKRGQNVTFRCDPISEHNRLYWYRQTLGQGPEFLTYFQNEAQLEKSRLLSDRFSAERPKGSFSTLEIQRTEQGDSAMYLCASSWTHSTDTQYFGPGTRLTVL.

This clone was observed a few times. The chain couples TRBV30 to TRBJ2-7; a weak D match, TRBD2 (5 bases). Germline CDR1 GTSNPN, CDR2 SVGIG (reference sequence). The ends were cut back, 0 bases at V and 5 bases at J, with 11 bases in the middle. The CDR3 has 13 amino acids. The CDR3 loop is CAWSVSGYDEQYF. The CDR3 nucleotides read TGTGCCTGGAGTGTCAGCGGCTACGACGAGCAGTACTTC.

The chain employs TRBV28 and TRBJ2-1, with a possible D match to TRBD2 (6 bases). This CDR3 comprises 13 residues. Germline assignment: CDR1 MDHEN and CDR2 SYDVKM. With 7 bases removed from V and 3 bases from J, the gap between germline ends came to 10 bases. The CDR3 nucleotides read TGTGCCAGCACGGGGGATAACTACAATGAGCAGTTCTTC. Encoded protein: CASTGDNYNEQFF.

On this clone itself: This sample includes further DNA sequences coding for the same CDR3. The genes are TRBV5-1 and TRBJ2-3, with D maybe TRBD1 (5 bases). In germline, CDR1 is SGHRS, CDR2 YFSETQ. The CDR3 is made up of 15 amino acids. Trimming stripped 0 bases from V and 0 bases from J, with 8 bases between. The CDR3: CASSLGTTSTDTQYF. CDR3 in DNA: TGCGCCAGCAGCTTGGGGACAACTAGCACAGATACGCAGTATTTT.

The V and J genes are TRBV9 and TRBJ1-4; D gene unclear. The CDR3 contains 15 residues. Between the trimmed V and J ends, which lost 0 bases and 0 bases, there was a span of 6 bases. CDR1 is SGDLS, CDR2 YYNGEE, per germline. The CDR3, as DNA: TGTGCCAGCAGCGTAGGGTTCACAACTAATGAAAAACTGTTTTTT. Its translation is CASSVGFTTNEKLFF.

This clone was recorded a few times. V gene TRBV7-3 combines with J gene TRBJ1-2, with D possibly being TRBD1 (5 bases). Trimming shortened V by 1 base and J by 6 bases, and 12 bases separated the two germline ends. This CDR3 region has 14 residues. Per germline, CDR1 SGHTA and CDR2 FQGTGA. The CDR3 DNA reads TGTGCCAGCAGCTTAATAGGGGCAGACCATGGCTACACCTTC. This translates into CASSLIGADHGYTF.

The V and J genes are TRBV2 and TRBJ2-1; TRBD2 agrees at 13 bases. There are 16 residues in the CDR3. After removal of 5 bases from V and 4 bases from J, the junction contained 5 bases not matched to a gene. CDR1 SNHLY and CDR2 FYNNEI come from the germline V gene. CDR3 coding DNA: TGTGCCAGCAGTTCCGGGACTAGCGGGGTATACAATGAGCAGTTCTTC. This encodes CASSSGTSGVYNEQFF.

The chain joins TRBV4-1 to TRBJ2-1; 9 bases align to TRBD2. The V gene end was trimmed by 1 base and the J gene end by 5 bases; junction bases not matched to a gene: 6. CDR3 size: 16 residues. Germline assignment: CDR1 MGHRA and CDR2 YSYEKL. CDR3 sequence (DNA): TGCGCCAGCAGCCAAGCCTGGGCGGGAGGGGACAATGAGCAGTTCTTC. Protein product: CASSQAWAGGDNEQFF.

This rearrangement joins TRBV25-1 to TRBJ1-5; D is unclear. From germline, CDR1 is MGHDK and CDR2 SYGVNS. CDR3 length: 14 residues. The V end was cut by 2 bases, the J end by 1 base, with 6 bases between. CDR3 sequence: CASSEIGSNQPQHF. The CDR3 region has the DNA TGTGCCAGCAGTGAAATAGGGAGCAATCAGCCCCAGCATTTT.

This chain uses TRBV25-1 with TRBJ2-1; the match to TRBD2 covers 9 bases. This CDR3 spans 15 amino acids. V gave up 3 bases and J gave up 4 bases; unmatched junction bases: 4. Per germline, CDR1 MGHDK and CDR2 SYGVNS. The CDR3 bases are TGTGCCAGCAGTGATGCGGGGGGGCAGTACAATGAGCAGTTCTTC. Its translation is CASSDAGGQYNEQFF.

The V and J genes are TRBV7-9 and TRBJ2-5, with D perhaps assigned TRBD1 or TRBD2 (5 bases each). The assigned J gene may be wrong: the sequence end matches TRBJ2-7 better. The CDR3 sequence is 15 residues long. Looked up from germline, CDR1 is SEHNR and CDR2 is FQNEAQ (reference sequence). The DNA of the CDR3 is TGTGCCAGCAGCTTTTGGGACCTAGAATACTACGAGCAGTACTTC. Its protein is CASSFWDLEYYEQYF.

This clone was found a few times. The gene calls are TRBV27 and TRBJ2-7; D is possibly TRBD2 (5 bases). The V end was cut by 5 bases, the J end by 1 base, with 12 bases between. The CDR3 sequence is 14 residues long. Germline V lookup: CDR1 MNHEY, CDR2 SMNVEV (reference sequence). The CDR3, as DNA: TGTGCCAGCAGTAGGACTTCTACTTCCTACGAGCAGTACTTC. Its protein product is CASSRTSTSYEQYF.

The V call is TRBV6-1, the J call TRBJ1-2; TRBD1 matches at 7 bases. Losses at the gene ends were 0 bases for V and 6 bases for J; bases not matched to a gene: 10. The germline V gene has CDR1 MNHNS and CDR2 SASEGT. This CDR3 spans 16 amino acids. CDR3 sequence reads: CASSEALRGLRDGYTF. The CDR3 region has the DNA TGTGCCAGCAGTGAAGCGCTCAGGGGGTTGAGGGATGGCTACACCTTC.

The V call is TRBV27, the J call TRBJ1-5; TRBD1 agrees at 7 bases. CDR3 size: 16 residues. The trim removed 6 bases at V and 1 base at J, leaving 9 bases unmatched. From germline, CDR1 is MNHEY and CDR2 SMNVEV (reference sequence). This CDR3 is CASSATGAGSNQPQHF. CDR3 nucleotides: TGTGCCAGCAGCGCAACAGGGGCAGGCAGCAATCAGCCCCAGCATTTT.

The V and J genes are TRBV2 and TRBJ2-1; TRBD1 might be the D (5 bases). CDR3 length: 14 amino acids. Trimming pared 2 bases from V and 6 bases from J, leaving 11 bases between. Germline lookup yields CDR1 SNHLY and CDR2 FYNNEI. CDR3 sequence: CASSERVTGNEQFF. The CDR3 coding sequence is TGTGCCAGCAGTGAAAGGGTTACAGGCAATGAGCAGTTCTTC.

This clone was counted a single time. V gene TRBV4-1 combines with J gene TRBJ2-2; D uncertain. V was cut by 4 bases and J by 0 bases, with 3 bases left in between. Germline CDR1 is MGHRA and CDR2 is YSYEKL. The CDR3 length is 13 residues. The CDR3 DNA reads TGCGCCAGCAGCCCGGCGAACACCGGGGAGCTGTTTTTT. Translation gives CASSPANTGELFF.

In its sample, this clone was seen once. The J gene is TRBJ1-1, the V gene TRBV28; possibly TRBD1 for D (5 bases). The CDR3 runs to 14 residues. Trimming cost V 5 bases and J 0 bases, with 10 bases left between them. Per the germline V gene, CDR1 is MDHEN and CDR2 is SYDVKM. CDR3 nucleotides: TGTGCCAGCAGTATCAGGGTCATGAACACTGAAGCTTTCTTT. Translating it yields CASSIRVMNTEAFF.